This TCR beta chain stems from a study of cytomegalovirus exposure and HLA in healthy donors. Study-level points and caveats: The dataset shows that most TCR sequences were rare, while some public TCRs occurred in many donors.

This clone was detected only a few times. The antigen is not known. The PCR employed 60 Vbeta primers together with 13 Jbeta primers. Assay used: immunoSEQ multiplex PCR; TCRdb lists only in-frame clones, some missing. Of fewer than 150,000 clones in the sample, 15% were seen once. The donors, nominally healthy at sampling, likely had unrecorded immune exposures. This receptor was identified in a woman younger than 30 in good health and CMV-seronegative. Specimen: PBMCs.

The CDR3 spells CSVDTHSGKGGEQYF. CDR3 DNA: TGCAGCGTTGACACACATAGCGGAAAAGGAGGGGAGCAGTACTTC. V gene TRBV29-1 combines with J gene TRBJ2-7; D perhaps matches TRBD2 (6 bases). The ends were cut back, 3 bases at V and 7 bases at J, with 22 bases in the middle. The CDR3 covers 15 residues. Looked up from germline, CDR1 is SQVTM and CDR2 is ANQGSEA.